This T cell receptor (beta chain) was captured by sequencing in a study of T-cell memory formation after mild COVID-19. TCRdb re-called the 5' RACE reads through MiXCR, storing one row per CDR3 protein. The sample has roughly 350,000 distinct CDR3 sequences, 28% seen once; the top ten hold about 14%. Germline V gene lookup returns CDR1 SEHNR and CDR2 FQNEAQ (reference sequence). After removal of 5 bases from V and 11 bases from J, the junction contained 13 bases not matched to a gene. The CDR3 covers 14 residues. This clonotype was obtained from an adult woman who had mild COVID-19 (a few samples of this study predate the infection). Cell type and time point are not known. V usage is TRBV7-9 and J usage is TRBJ1-1, with 8 bases matching TRBD1. Sequenced: PBMCs or a T cell subset sorted from them (not recorded which). CDR3 in DNA: TGTGCCAGCAGCGCAACCAGGACAGGGACCTCTGCTTTCTTT. This codes for CASSATRTGTSAFF. The full variable domain, rest sourced from reference TRBV7-9 and TRBJ1-1, is DTGVSQNPRHKITKRGQNVTFRCDPISEHNRLYWYRQTLGQGPEFLTYFQNEAQLEKSRLLSDRFSAERPKGSFSTLEIQRTEQGDSAMYLCASSATRTGTSAFFGQGTRLTVV.